These T cell receptor beta chains were read from a single sample in a study of T cell responses to AZD1222 COVID-19 vaccine. The data were produced by immunoSEQ multiplex PCR, yet TCRdb's version contains in-frame clones alone and is incomplete. The sample consists of 150,000 to 200,000 clones, around 94% of them appearing once. Material: peripheral blood, obtained on day 0 of AZD1222 vaccination. Source of these receptors: an adult in good health. Both conserved end residues are part of each CDR3. The D gene is left open where the match is weak. Expanded clones are given a class, and other clones once, few, many or no size at all.

J: TRBJ1-5; V: TRBV6-5; size: -; D: -; CDR3: CASLRQPSNQPQHF; DNA: TGTGCCAGCCTAAGACAGCCTAGCAATCAGCCCCAGCATTTT
J: TRBJ1-2; V: TRBV5-1; size: -; D: TRBD1; CDR3: CASSPDREGYTF; DNA: TGCGCCAGCAGCCCGGACAGGGAAGGCTACACCTTC
J: TRBJ1-1; V: TRBV6-5; size: -; D: TRBD1; CDR3: CASTRGQEAFF; DNA: TGTGCCAGCACCAGGGGGCAGGAAGCTTTCTTT
J: TRBJ2-1; V: TRBV19; size: -; D: TRBD1; CDR3: CASSMGQGDEQFF; DNA: TGTGCCAGTAGTATGGGCCAGGGGGATGAGCAGTTCTTC
J: TRBJ1-4; V: TRBV2; size: -; D: TRBD1; CDR3: CASSELVRGEKLFF; DNA: TGTGCCAGCAGTGAACTGGTCAGGGGGGAAAAACTGTTTTTT
J: TRBJ1-6; V: TRBV30; size: -; D: -; CDR3: CAWSDSGGAALHF; DNA: TGTGCCTGGAGTGACAGCGGGGGGGCAGCCCTCCACTTT
J: TRBJ2-7; V: TRBV3-1/TRBV3-2; size: -; D: TRBD2; CDR3: CASSLFSGSYEQYF; DNA: TGTGCCAGCAGCCTTTTCAGCGGGAGTTACGAGCAGTACTTC
J: TRBJ1-4; V: TRBV5-1; size: -; D: TRBD1; CDR3: CASSLTGATNEKLFF; DNA: TGCGCCAGCAGCTTAACAGGGGCAACTAATGAAAAACTGTTTTTT
J: TRBJ1-1; V: TRBV29-1; size: -; D: TRBD1; CDR3: CSVDPGQDFGGTEAFF; DNA: TGCAGCGTGGATCCGGGACAGGACTTTGGGGGCACTGAAGCTTTCTTT
J: TRBJ1-4; V: TRBV5-5; size: -; D: -; CDR3: CASSLGRVGEKLFF; DNA: TGTGCCAGCAGCTTGGGCAGGGTTGGGGAAAAACTGTTTTTT
J: TRBJ1-1; V: TRBV18; size: -; D: -; CDR3: CASSPQAGLDTEAFF; DNA: TGTGCCAGCTCACCACAGGCTGGGCTGGACACTGAAGCTTTCTTT
J: TRBJ2-6; V: TRBV6-1; size: -; D: TRBD2; CDR3: CASSDHPRGGTGANVLTF; DNA: TGTGCCAGCAGTGACCACCCCCGCGGGGGGACTGGGGCCAACGTCCTGACTTTC
J: TRBJ2-1; V: TRBV6-5; size: -; D: -; CDR3: CASSYDAGWEQFF; DNA: TGTGCCAGCAGTTACGATGCGGGATGGGAGCAGTTCTTC
J: TRBJ2-5; V: TRBV29-1; size: -; D: TRBD1; CDR3: CSVEEGGQGYGETQYF; DNA: TGCAGCGTTGAAGAGGGGGGACAGGGTTACGGAGAGACCCAGTACTTC
J: TRBJ2-3; V: TRBV3-1/TRBV3-2; size: -; D: TRBD2; CDR3: CASSRLLATDTQYF; DNA: TGTGCCAGCAGCCGCCTACTAGCGACAGATACGCAGTATTTT
J: TRBJ2-7; V: TRBV6-5; size: -; D: -; CDR3: CASSYSAGSHEQYF; DNA: TGTGCCAGCAGTTACTCGGCAGGGTCCCACGAGCAGTACTTC
J: TRBJ1-4; V: TRBV27; size: -; D: -; CDR3: CASSFNGGREKLFF; DNA: TGTGCCAGCAGTTTTAATGGAGGGCGGGAAAAACTGTTTTTT
J: TRBJ1-1; V: TRBV3-1/TRBV3-2; size: -; D: -; CDR3: CASGLDGGAFF; DNA: TGTGCCAGCGGGTTGGACGGAGGAGCTTTCTTT
J: TRBJ1-2; V: TRBV6-5; size: -; D: -; CDR3: CASSWGVAGYGYTF; DNA: TGTGCCAGCAGTTGGGGGGTGGCCGGCTATGGCTACACCTTC
J: TRBJ2-1; V: TRBV5-1; size: -; D: TRBD2; CDR3: CASSESSGSNEQFF; DNA: TGCGCCAGCAGCGAATCTAGCGGGAGCAATGAGCAGTTCTTC
J: TRBJ2-3; V: TRBV10-3; size: -; D: TRBD2; CDR3: CAISARGREDTQYF; DNA: TGTGCCATCAGTGCTCGGGGGAGGGAAGATACGCAGTATTTT
J: TRBJ2-5; V: TRBV11-2; size: -; D: -; CDR3: CASSRGGLRYQETQYF; DNA: TGTGCCAGCAGTCGAGGGGGACTCCGGTACCAAGAGACCCAGTACTTC
J: TRBJ1-4; V: TRBV3-1/TRBV3-2; size: -; D: -; CDR3: CASSQGRLQNEKLFF; DNA: TGTGCCAGCAGCCAGGGCCGGCTGCAAAATGAAAAACTGTTTTTT
J: TRBJ1-1; V: TRBV7-9; size: -; D: TRBD1; CDR3: CASSSTTTGQLNTEAFF; DNA: TGTGCCAGCAGCTCTACTACCACGGGACAGTTGAACACTGAAGCTTTCTTT
J: TRBJ1-2; V: TRBV5-1; size: -; D: -; CDR3: CASSLDAGANYGYTF; DNA: TGCGCCAGCAGCTTGGATGCGGGGGCAAACTATGGCTACACCTTC
J: TRBJ2-1; V: TRBV7-6; size: -; D: -; CDR3: CASSLWLAGNEQFF; DNA: TGTGCCAGCAGCTTATGGCTAGCTGGCAATGAGCAGTTCTTC
J: TRBJ1-2; V: TRBV13; size: -; D: TRBD1; CDR3: CASSLGPTGGNGYTF; DNA: TGTGCCAGCAGCTTAGGTCCGACAGGGGGCAATGGCTACACCTTC
J: TRBJ1-3; V: TRBV29-1; size: -; D: -; CDR3: CSAEGVGEAGNTIYF; DNA: TGCAGCGCCGAGGGTGTTGGGGAGGCTGGAAACACCATATATTTT
J: TRBJ1-1; V: TRBV19; size: -; D: -; CDR3: CASSAGRVKGKAFF; DNA: TGTGCCAGTAGTGCCGGGAGAGTGAAGGGGAAAGCTTTCTTT
J: TRBJ2-7; V: TRBV5-8; size: few; D: -; CDR3: CASSFRVVVSPYEQYF; DNA: TGTGCCAGCAGTTTCCGGGTGGTGGTTTCACCCTACGAGCAGTACTTC
J: TRBJ2-3; V: TRBV6-2/TRBV6-3; size: -; D: TRBD2; CDR3: CASSYPGGRAASDTQYF; DNA: TGTGCCAGCAGTTATCCGGGCGGGAGGGCCGCCTCAGATACGCAGTATTTT
J: TRBJ1-1; V: TRBV5-1; size: once; D: -; CDR3: CASSSAGRNTEAFF; DNA: TGCGCCAGCAGCTCCGCCGGCCGGAACACTGAAGCTTTCTTT
J: TRBJ1-1; V: TRBV6-5; size: -; D: -; CDR3: CASTKQGWHKVTFF; DNA: TGTGCCAGCACCAAACAAGGTTGGCATAAGGTTACTTTCTTT
J: TRBJ1-2; V: TRBV7-9; size: -; D: TRBD1; CDR3: CASSLPVTGGGYTF; DNA: TGTGCCAGCAGCTTACCGGTTACAGGGGGTGGCTACACCTTC
J: TRBJ1-2; V: TRBV7-2; size: -; D: -; CDR3: CASSFGGNHYGYTF; DNA: TGTGCCAGCAGCTTCGGCGGGAACCACTATGGCTACACCTTC
J: TRBJ1-5; V: TRBV27; size: -; D: -; CDR3: CASSDSMTNNQPQHF; DNA: TGTGCCAGCAGCGACAGTATGACGAACAATCAGCCCCAGCATTTT
J: TRBJ2-7; V: TRBV7-2; size: once; D: TRBD1; CDR3: CASSVDRAYYEQYF; DNA: TGTGCCAGCAGCGTCGACAGGGCGTACTACGAGCAGTACTTC
J: TRBJ1-5; V: TRBV2; size: -; D: -; CDR3: CASSEVNQPQHF; DNA: TGTGCCAGCAGTGAGGTCAATCAGCCCCAGCATTTT
J: TRBJ1-1; V: TRBV18; size: -; D: TRBD1; CDR3: CASSPNTGGMNTEAFF; DNA: TGTGCCAGCTCACCAAATACAGGGGGAATGAACACTGAAGCTTTCTTT
J: TRBJ2-7; V: TRBV28; size: many; D: -; CDR3: CASSLAYEQYF; DNA: TGTGCCAGCAGTTTGGCCTACGAGCAGTACTTC
J: TRBJ2-7; V: TRBV6-5; size: -; D: TRBD2; CDR3: CASSTGTSTSYEQYF; DNA: TGTGCCAGCAGCACCGGGACTAGTACCTCCTACGAGCAGTACTTC
J: TRBJ2-7; V: TRBV6-2/TRBV6-3; size: once; D: TRBD2; CDR3: CASSFLAAGYEQYF; DNA: TGTGCCAGCAGTTTTCTAGCGGCGGGATACGAGCAGTACTTC
J: TRBJ1-1; V: TRBV18; size: -; D: -; CDR3: CASSPRMRADAFF; DNA: TGTGCCAGCTCACCACGAATGCGGGCGGATGCTTTCTTT
J: TRBJ1-2; V: TRBV5-8; size: -; D: TRBD1; CDR3: CASSLRDRNYGYTF; DNA: TGTGCCAGCAGCTTAAGGGACAGGAACTATGGCTACACCTTC
J: TRBJ1-2; V: TRBV4-1; size: -; D: -; CDR3: CASSQGGTVGNYGYTF; DNA: TGCGCCAGCAGCCAAGGGGGGACCGTTGGAAACTATGGCTACACCTTC
J: TRBJ1-4; V: TRBV6-5; size: -; D: -; CDR3: CASSKVVKLFF; DNA: TGTGCCAGCAGTAAGGTCGTAAAACTGTTTTTT
J: TRBJ1-2; V: TRBV2; size: -; D: TRBD1; CDR3: CARLTGPNYGYTF; DNA: TGTGCCAGGCTGACAGGGCCCAACTATGGCTACACCTTC
J: TRBJ1-1; V: TRBV7-6; size: -; D: -; CDR3: CASTPDPLGTTEAFF; DNA: TGTGCCAGCACTCCTGATCCCCTGGGGACAACTGAAGCTTTCTTT
J: TRBJ1-6; V: TRBV18; size: -; D: -; CDR3: CASSPHYNSPLHF; DNA: TGTGCCAGCTCACCGCACTATAATTCACCCCTCCACTTT
J: TRBJ2-7; V: TRBV19; size: -; D: -; CDR3: CASSTTRWPYEQYF; DNA: TGTGCCAGTAGCACCACCAGGTGGCCGTACGAGCAGTACTTC
J: TRBJ1-2; V: TRBV7-8; size: -; D: -; CDR3: CASSPPDSPHYGYTF; DNA: TGTGCCAGCAGCCCCCCGGACAGTCCCCACTATGGCTACACCTTC
J: TRBJ1-3; V: TRBV5-1; size: -; D: TRBD1; CDR3: CASSLEGQGGNTIYF; DNA: TGCGCCAGCAGCTTGGAAGGACAGGGAGGAAACACCATATATTTT
J: TRBJ2-2; V: TRBV5-1; size: -; D: TRBD1; CDR3: CASSLQGQGSTGELFF; DNA: TGCGCCAGCAGCTTGCAGGGACAGGGGTCAACCGGGGAGCTGTTTTTT
J: TRBJ1-1; V: TRBV10-1; size: -; D: TRBD1; CDR3: CASSGGTGGASEAFF; DNA: TGCGCCAGCAGTGGAGGGACAGGGGGCGCGAGTGAAGCTTTCTTT
J: TRBJ1-1; V: TRBV10-3; size: -; D: TRBD1; CDR3: CAIRGTGRFGEAFF; DNA: TGTGCCATCAGGGGGACAGGGCGGTTTGGCGAAGCTTTCTTT
J: TRBJ1-1; V: TRBV27; size: few; D: -; CDR3: CASSLSPWGPTAEAFF; DNA: TGTGCCAGCAGTTTAAGTCCGTGGGGTCCAACGGCTGAAGCTTTCTTT